The present entry profiles one T cell receptor beta chain with its context. The data are from a study of blood T cell repertoires in COVID-19. The wider study: Italy, Spain and the United States were the sources of the convalescent and acute COVID-19 samples. Sources were T cells, B-cell-depleted T cells, or PBMCs; the material itself was cDNA or gDNA.

The CDR3 runs to 15 residues. Germline V gives CDR1 SGDLS, CDR2 YYNGEE. J gave up 5 bases and V 4 bases, and 9 bases lay outside the gene matches. The repertoire was sequenced with immunoSEQ multiplex PCR; TCRdb's copy has only in-frame clones and lacks some. The table includes about 320,000 clones, 90% detected once. Before they entered the study, exposed participants had met a COVID-19 case within 2 weeks. The source material was PBMCs or T cells enriched from blood (not recorded which). The V call is TRBV9, the J call TRBJ2-7; 10 bases map to TRBD2. The origin of this receptor is a woman younger than 45 who had been exposed to COVID-19. For the CDR3, the DNA is TGTGCCAGCAGCCCCTCAGCGGGGGGGATGAACGAGCAGTACTTC. Amino acids: CASSPSAGGMNEQYF. Supplemented by reference TRBV9 and TRBJ2-7, the full variable domain reads DSGVTQTPKHLITATGQRVTLRCSPRSGDLSVYWYQQSLDQGLQFLIQYYNGEERAKGNILERFSAQQFPDLHSELNLSSLELGDSALYFCASSPSAGGMNEQYFGPGTRLTVT.